The clone carrying this T cell receptor (beta chain) was picked up one time. Clones were read by immunoSEQ multiplex PCR, and TCRdb kept only the in-frame ones, dropping some. Of about 300,000 clones in the sample, about nine tenths were seen once. The study drew participants aged about 18 to 95 years from fewer than 30 US areas. Each recovered donor of Cohort 3 presented with two negative PCRs, clearance, or symptom resolution. The data belong to a study of blood T cell repertoires in COVID-19. The sequence came from a man between 25 and 39 years old who had recovered from COVID-19. Material for sequencing was PBMCs or T cells enriched from blood (not recorded which).

The DNA of the CDR3 is TGTGCCAGCAGCCCGGTGCGAACGGCGGGGAGCTCCTATAATTCACCCCTCCACTTT. It specifies CASSPVRTAGSSYNSPLHF. V and J are TRBV5-5 and TRBJ1-6; D is uncertain. Trimming took 4 bases from V and 0 from J, leaving 20 bases between them. The CDR3 has 19 amino acids. Germline CDR1 reads SGHKS; CDR2 reads YYEKEE (reference sequence).